The 20 T cell receptor beta chains in this list originate from one sample, sequenced in a study of blood T cell repertoires in COVID-19. Some clones are missing from TCRdb's copy, which holds only in-frame ones; the method was immunoSEQ multiplex PCR. The profile shows fewer than 200,000 clones, over 75% of them singletons. Sequencing was performed on peripheral blood. All receptors derive from a man aged 65 to 79 with acute or convalescent COVID-19.

J is TRBJ1-6 and V is TRBV28; the D is unclear. Trimming left V 5 bases short and J 8 bases short, with 7 bases between. Looked up from germline, CDR1 is MDHEN and CDR2 is SYDVKM. This CDR3 has 12 residues. This CDR3 is CASSRGDSPLHF. CDR3 sequence (DNA): TGTGCCAGCAGTCGGGGTGATTCACCCCTCCACTTT. The variable domain in full, with the rest retrieved from reference TRBV28 and TRBJ1-6, is DVKVTQSSRYLVKRTGEKVFLECVQDMDHENMFWYRQDPGLGLRLIYFSYDVKMKEKGDIPEGYSVSREKKERFSLILESASTNQTSMYLCASSRGDSPLHFGNGTRLTVT.

The genes are TRBV19 and TRBJ2-2; D possibly corresponds to TRBD2 (6 bases). There are 16 residues in the CDR3. The V end was cut by 4 bases, the J end by 4 bases, with 16 bases between. Germline V gene data show CDR1 as LNHDA and CDR2 as SQIVND (reference sequence). For the CDR3, the DNA is TGTGCCAGTAGTAGACCCCGGGACTCCTCCACCGGGGAGCTGTTTTTT. Amino acids: CASSRPRDSSTGELFF.

This clone has a handful of counts. The V gene is TRBV4-1, the J gene TRBJ1-3, with 8 bases that match TRBD1. The germline CDR1 and CDR2 sequences are MGHRA and YSYEKL. V was pared by 4 bases and J by 3 bases, with 2 bases of the junction left unmatched. This CDR3 spans 14 amino acids. The CDR3 is CASSLGQGGNTIYF. CDR3 DNA sequence: TGCGCCAGCAGCCTCGGACAGGGTGGAAACACCATATATTTT.

The V and J genes are TRBV7-6 and TRBJ2-3; possible D gene TRBD2, 7 bases. The CDR3 has 19 amino acids. V dropped 5 bases and J dropped 4 bases, with 28 bases sitting between them. CDR1 is SGHVS, CDR2 FNYEAQ, per germline. In nucleotides, the CDR3 is TGTGCCAGCAGCCCACTAGGGAATAGTAGGGGGGGGGCCTCAGATACGCAGTATTTT. It specifies CASSPLGNSRGGASDTQYF.

The chain carries TRBV19 and TRBJ1-2, with 9 bases matching TRBD1. This CDR3 contains 14 residues. Germline V CDR1 and CDR2: LNHDA, SQIVND (reference sequence). Trimming at V came to 9 bases and at J to 5 bases, leaving 10 bases not matched to a gene. The CDR3 sequence is CASNEQGARYGYTF. The CDR3 nucleotides are TGTGCCAGCAATGAACAGGGGGCGAGATATGGCTACACCTTC.

CDR3 coding DNA: TGTGCCAGCAGCTTATGGACCGGGACTAGACAAGAGACCCAGTACTTC. Protein sequence: CASSLWTGTRQETQYF. The rearrangement uses TRBV7-8 and TRBJ2-5; 8 bases line up with TRBD2. The CDR3 has 16 amino acids. Germline CDR1 and CDR2: SGHVS and FQNEAQ. Trimming took 2 bases from V and 2 from J; bases not matched to a gene: 7.

This chain connects TRBV18 to TRBJ2-3; the match to TRBD2 covers 7 bases. With V trimmed by 6 bases and J by 5 bases, 14 bases remained unmatched. The CDR3 is 16 residues long. In germline, CDR1 is KGHSH, CDR2 LQKENI. The CDR3 region has the DNA TGTGCCAGCTCTCGGATGGGGGGAGGGAGCGAAGATACGCAGTATTTT. As protein: CASSRMGGGSEDTQYF.

J is TRBJ2-2 and V is TRBV28; no clear D. The CDR3 is 13 amino acids. From germline, CDR1 is MDHEN and CDR2 SYDVKM. V was pared by 2 bases and J by 6 bases, with 7 bases between. The CDR3 protein is CASSLLDPGELFF. For the CDR3, the DNA is TGTGCCAGCAGTTTACTAGATCCCGGGGAGCTGTTTTTT.

The chain has TRBV5-4 and TRBJ2-1, with 11 bases matching TRBD2. Germline values: CDR1 SGHNT, CDR2 YYREEE (reference sequence). The V gene end was trimmed by 1 base and the J gene end by 0 bases; junction bases not matched to a gene: 6. This CDR3 is 18 amino acids long. CDR3 sequence (DNA): TGTGCCAGCAGCTTGTTTCTAGCGGGGGGAAGCTCCTACAATGAGCAGTTCTTC. Protein product: CASSLFLAGGSSYNEQFF. The entire variable domain, with the rest obtained from reference TRBV5-4 and TRBJ2-1, is as follows: ETGVTQSPTHLIKTRGQQVTLRCSSQSGHNTVSWYQQALGQGPQFIFQYYREEENGRGNFPPRFSGLQFPNYSSELNVNALELDDSALYLCASSLFLAGGSSYNEQFFGPGTRLTVL.

This chain connects TRBV4-1 to TRBJ1-3, with a tentative D call TRBD1 (6 bases). V gave up 0 bases and J gave up 1 base, with 19 bases separating them. The CDR3 totals 19 residues. The germline V gene has CDR1 MGHRA and CDR2 YSYEKL. CDR3 protein: CASSQENMVWGPSGNTIYF. The CDR3 DNA follows: TGCGCCAGCAGCCAAGAAAATATGGTATGGGGGCCATCTGGAAACACCATATATTTT.

This chain uses TRBV12-3 or TRBV12-4 with TRBJ1-2; 9 bases map to TRBD1. This CDR3 comprises 12 residues. The junction had 4 bases not matched to a gene; V was cut back by 7 bases and J by 7 bases. The DNA of the CDR3 is TGTGCCAGCACCTCGGACAGGGGTGGCTACACCTTC. It yields the protein CASTSDRGGYTF.

The V and J genes are TRBV24-1 and TRBJ2-4; 7 bases agree with TRBD1. The CDR3 has 15 residues. The ends lost 4 bases at V and 1 base at J; junction bases unmatched: 3. Germline V gene sequence: CDR1 KGHDR, CDR2 SFDVKD. CDR3 in DNA: TGTGCCACCAGTGAAACAGGGGCGGCCAAAAACATTCAGTACTTC. It specifies CATSETGAAKNIQYF.

This clone turned up a few times. This chain uses TRBV29-1 with TRBJ1-1; 8 positions match TRBD1. Germline V lookup: CDR1 SQVTM, CDR2 ANQGSEA. Unmatched junction bases numbered 12, after V lost 7 bases and J lost 2 bases. The CDR3 has 15 residues. CDR3 residues: CSAAGGQGANTEAFF. In nucleotides, the CDR3 is TGCAGCGCCGCGGGGGGGCAGGGGGCCAACACTGAAGCTTTCTTT.

This clone was counted between two and nine times. The chain links TRBV27 to TRBJ1-2; 8 positions match TRBD1. The CDR3 extends over 12 amino acids. Germline trimming cut 8 bases from V and 4 bases from J; bases unmatched to any gene: 3. From germline, CDR1 is MNHEY and CDR2 SMNVEV (reference sequence). CDR3 sequence reads: CASGTGGYGYTF. The DNA for the CDR3 is TGTGCCAGCGGAACAGGGGGCTATGGCTACACCTTC.

The rearrangement joins TRBV28 to TRBJ2-2; 9 positions match TRBD1. This CDR3 has 17 residues. Germline trimming cut 5 bases from V and 6 bases from J; bases unmatched to any gene: 13. Germline V gene sequence: CDR1 MDHEN, CDR2 SYDVKM. In DNA, the CDR3 is TGTGCCAGCAGTCCGGGTGTGGGACAGGGAAGGGCCGGGGAGCTGTTTTTT. Its translation is CASSPGVGQGRAGELFF.

The J gene is TRBJ2-7, the V gene TRBV27; 9 bases line up with TRBD2. With V trimmed by 4 bases and J by 5 bases, 6 bases remained unmatched. CDR3 length equals 14 residues. Germline assignment: CDR1 MNHEY and CDR2 SMNVEV (reference sequence). The CDR3 DNA reads as TGTGCCAGCAGTTCCGGGACTAGCAGGCACGAGCAGTACTTC. This gives the protein CASSSGTSRHEQYF.

The chain joins TRBV7-8 to TRBJ1-1, with a possible D match to TRBD1 (6 bases). Germline CDR1 is SGHVS and CDR2 is FQNEAQ. CDR3 length: 12 residues. The V end lost 4 bases, the J end lost 10 bases, and 13 bases lay between the germline ends. The CDR3 reads CASSYRQAAAFF. CDR3 nucleotides: TGTGCCAGCAGCTACAGACAGGCGGCAGCTTTCTTT. The variable domain in full, with the rest retrieved from reference TRBV7-8 and TRBJ1-1, is GAGVSQSPRYKVAKRGQDVALRCDPISGHVSLFWYQQALGQGPEFLTYFQNEAQLDKSGLPSDRFFAERPEGSVSTLKIQRTQQEDSAVYLCASSYRQAAAFFGQGTRLTVV.

As to this clone: This may be a read error, as it is one base from a much larger clone. Additional DNA sequences in this sample encode the identical CDR3. The chain has TRBV18 and TRBJ2-2; 9 nucleotides align to TRBD2. The junction had 11 bases not matched to a gene; V was cut back by 5 bases and J by 4 bases. The CDR3 contains 17 residues. Germline CDR1 is KGHSH and CDR2 is LQKENI. The CDR3, as DNA: TGTGCCAGCTCAGAGCAGCCGGGACTAGCAGGCACCGGGGAGCTGTTTTTT. This sequence encodes CASSEQPGLAGTGELFF.

V gene TRBV7-2 combines with J gene TRBJ2-3; 9 nucleotides match TRBD1. J lost 6 bases, V lost 8 bases, and 6 bases had no gene match. This CDR3 has 13 residues. CDR1 and CDR2 (germline): SGHTA, FQGNSA. For the CDR3, the DNA is TGTGCCAGCGCCGGACAGGGGCGGGATACGCAGTATTTT. This translates into CASAGQGRDTQYF.

The V gene is TRBV10-3, the J gene TRBJ1-5; tentatively, D is TRBD1 (6 bases). Germline CDR1 ENHRY, CDR2 SYGVKD. There are 17 residues in the CDR3. V was cut by 0 bases and J by 3 bases, with 15 bases left in between. DNA for the CDR3: TGTGCCATCAGTGAGTCAGAAGGGGGAACAAACAATCAGCCCCAGCATTTT. Translating it yields CAISESEGGTNNQPQHF.